These 24 T cell receptor beta chains came from one sample sequenced in a study of beta chain features in type 1 diabetes. The entirety of the isolated RNA underwent reverse transcription, so expressed TCRB transcripts were sequenced. Repertoires were generated with immunoSEQ multiplex PCR, while TCRdb's copy carries only in-frame clones and drops some. The sample yields over 350,000 clones, over 13% seen once. The sample comprised naive CD4+ T cells from blood. These receptors originate from a woman aged 18-29 years in good health.

This sequence joins TRBV5-1 and TRBJ2-1, with TRBD2 identical over 7 bases. In germline, CDR1 is SGHRS, CDR2 YFSETQ. Losses at the gene ends were 4 bases for V and 3 bases for J; bases not matched to a gene: 7. There are 15 residues in the CDR3. The CDR3 sequence: CASSPAGAVYNEQFF. The CDR3 region has the DNA TGCGCCAGCAGCCCGGCGGGAGCGGTCTACAATGAGCAGTTCTTC.

The rearrangement uses TRBV7-9 and TRBJ1-1; the D gene is possibly TRBD1 (6 bases). The V gene lost 4 bases and the J gene lost 8 bases, with 11 bases spanning the gap. The CDR3 is 12 amino acids. Germline loops: CDR1 SEHNR, CDR2 FQNEAQ (reference sequence). CDR3 residues: CASSSPGGEAFF. The CDR3 DNA follows: TGTGCCAGCAGCTCCCCGGGGGGCGAAGCTTTCTTT.

This clone was recorded a few times. The V and J genes are TRBV7-9 and TRBJ1-5, with 11 bases matching TRBD1. CDR3 length equals 15 residues. From germline, CDR1 is SEHNR and CDR2 FQNEAQ (reference sequence). V dropped 5 bases and J dropped 4; count of bases not matched to a gene: 4. CDR3 sequence (DNA): TGTGCCAGCAGCCTGGACAGGGGGCCGAATCAGCCCCAGCATTTT. Translation: CASSLDRGPNQPQHF.

V gene TRBV15 combines with J gene TRBJ2-2; 9 bases match TRBD1. In germline, CDR1 is LNHNV, CDR2 YYDKDF (reference sequence). The CDR3 covers 17 residues. The V and J ends lost 5 bases and 9 bases, in that order; junction bases with no gene match: 16. Here the CDR3 reads CATSSLRDRDRPRELFF. CDR3 nucleotide sequence: TGTGCCACCAGCTCACTCCGGGACAGGGATCGCCCTCGGGAGCTGTTTTTT.

V and J are TRBV5-1 and TRBJ1-5; the match to TRBD1 covers 7 bases. With V trimmed by 4 bases and J by 3 bases, 10 bases remained unmatched. The CDR3 spans 16 residues. Germline CDR1 reads SGHRS; CDR2 reads YFSETQ. DNA for the CDR3: TGCGCCAGCAGCCCCTCCGGGACAGACAACAATCAGCCCCAGCATTTT. This codes for CASSPSGTDNNQPQHF.

The CDR3: CASVQGTNYGYTF. The DNA of the CDR3 is TGTGCCAGTGTACAGGGGACTAACTATGGCTACACCTTC. This chain connects TRBV19 to TRBJ1-2; TRBD1 matches 7 bases. Germline loops: CDR1 LNHDA, CDR2 SQIVND (reference sequence). There are 13 residues in the CDR3. V lost 8 bases to trimming and J lost 0 bases; unmatched junction nucleotides: 3.

The chain links TRBV27 to TRBJ2-7; 7 positions match TRBD2. The CDR3 is made up of 14 amino acids. V lost 8 bases and J lost 5; bases outside the gene matches: 12. Germline V gives CDR1 MNHEY, CDR2 SMNVEV (reference sequence). CDR3 bases: TGTGCCAGCCTGGGGAGGGGAGGCAGCCACGAGCAGTACTTC. It translates to CASLGRGGSHEQYF.

J is TRBJ2-3 and V is TRBV18; TRBD2 matches at 10 bases. V lost 1 base, J lost 4 bases, and 5 bases stayed unmatched. The CDR3 is 16 residues long. Germline lookup yields CDR1 KGHSH and CDR2 LQKENI. The CDR3: CASSPRAGGYADTQYF. DNA of the CDR3: TGTGCCAGCTCACCACGAGCGGGAGGGTACGCAGATACGCAGTATTTT.

The table lists this clone with a few counts. This chain connects TRBV14 to TRBJ2-1; D is ambiguous. The CDR3 is 13 amino acids. CDR1 and CDR2 (germline): SGHDN, FVKESK. Between the trimmed V and J ends, which lost 6 bases and 5 bases, there was a span of 11 bases. DNA of the CDR3: TGTGCCAGCAGACCTGACATGAACAATGAGCAGTTCTTC. Its protein is CASRPDMNNEQFF.

The J gene is TRBJ2-7, the V gene TRBV14; 12 positions agree with TRBD2. The germline gives CDR1 SGHDN, CDR2 FVKESK. The V and J ends lost 4 bases and 3 bases, in that order; junction bases with no gene match: 4. The CDR3 loop spans 15 amino acids. The CDR3 DNA follows: TGTGCCAGCAGCCCAACTAGCGGGAGGTTCTACGAGCAGTACTTC. Protein sequence: CASSPTSGRFYEQYF.

The V gene is TRBV9, the J gene TRBJ2-7, with D hard to call. Deletions cut 1 base from V and 2 bases from J, with 19 bases between. CDR3 length equals 17 residues. The germline gives CDR1 SGDLS, CDR2 YYNGEE. The chain's CDR3 is CASSVTPFGEMAYEQYF. Here the CDR3 DNA reads TGTGCCAGCAGCGTAACGCCCTTTGGAGAGATGGCCTACGAGCAGTACTTC.

There are a few counts of this clone. The V and J genes are TRBV2 and TRBJ2-3; no definite D call. The V gene's germline CDR1 is SNHLY and CDR2 FYNNEI. CDR3 size: 11 residues. V was trimmed by 6 bases and J by 7 bases, leaving 8 bases between them. CDR3 sequence (DNA): TGTGCCAGCAGCTTTCTTTATACGCAGTATTTT. Amino acid sequence: CASSFLYTQYF.

The genes are TRBV5-4 and TRBJ2-1, with 11 bases aligning to TRBD2. V shed 0 bases and J 6 bases; nucleotides not matched to a gene: 5. The germline V gene has CDR1 SGHNT and CDR2 YYREEE (reference sequence). CDR3 length: 16 amino acids. The CDR3 bases are TGTGCCAGCAGCTTGGGGGTTAGCGGGAGGGCCAATGAGCAGTTCTTC. It encodes CASSLGVSGRANEQFF.

Only one count was recorded for this clone. The chain couples TRBV28 to TRBJ1-2, with 9 nucleotides matching TRBD1. Germline values: CDR1 MDHEN, CDR2 SYDVKM. With 3 bases clipped from V and 4 bases from J, the junction kept 6 bases outside the gene matches. The CDR3 loop spans 15 amino acids. CDR3 amino acids: CASSLGTGFAYGYTF. The CDR3, as DNA: TGTGCCAGCAGTTTGGGGACAGGGTTCGCCTATGGCTACACCTTC.

The V call is TRBV19, the J call TRBJ1-1, with D possibly being TRBD1 (5 bases). The CDR3 has 13 amino acids. The V gene's germline CDR1 is LNHDA and CDR2 SQIVND (reference sequence). V was trimmed by 6 bases and J by 6 bases, leaving 14 bases between them. The CDR3 coding sequence is TGTGCCAGTAGCCAGGGCGGTCGGGCTGAAGCTTTCTTT. It encodes CASSQGGRAEAFF. Looking up the rest from reference TRBV19 and TRBJ1-1 gives the full variable domain: DGGITQSPKYLFRKEGQNVTLSCEQNLNHDAMYWYRQDPGQGLRLIYYSQIVNDFQKGDIAEGYSVSREKKESFPLTVTSAQKNPTAFYLCASSQGGRAEAFFGQGTRLTVV.

V gene TRBV28 combines with J gene TRBJ1-1; TRBD1 matches at 7 bases. The CDR3 has 14 residues. In germline, CDR1 is MDHEN, CDR2 SYDVKM. Unmatched junction bases numbered 6, after V lost 3 bases and J lost 5 bases. The CDR3 sequence is CASSFRNRGTEAFF. The CDR3 bases are TGTGCCAGCAGTTTTAGGAACAGGGGTACTGAAGCTTTCTTT.

This clone has just a few counts. J is TRBJ2-5 and V is TRBV7-2; TRBD2 is a possible D gene (6 bases). There are 14 residues in the CDR3. The V and J ends lost 5 bases and 1 base respectively, with 11 bases between them. CDR1 and CDR2 from the germline V gene are SGHTA and FQGNSA. CDR3 in amino acids: CASSQGLSQETQYF. CDR3 DNA: TGTGCCAGCAGCCAGGGACTCAGCCAAGAGACCCAGTACTTC.

The table lists this clone with a few counts. J is TRBJ2-5 and V is TRBV9; no definite D call. V lost 4 bases to trimming and J lost 1 base, with 8 bases between them. CDR1 is SGDLS, CDR2 YYNGEE, per germline. The CDR3 contains 13 residues. CDR3 amino acids: CASSSQSQETQYF. The DNA of the CDR3 is TGTGCCAGCAGCTCCCAATCCCAAGAGACCCAGTACTTC.

The genes are TRBV6-5 and TRBJ2-5; D gene uncertain. V shed 2 bases and J shed 3 bases, with 10 bases lying between them. This CDR3 is built from 14 residues. Germline CDR1 MNHEY, CDR2 SVGAGI. The CDR3 here is CASSYNRKEETQYF. Here the CDR3 DNA reads TGTGCCAGCAGTTACAACAGAAAGGAAGAGACCCAGTACTTC.

There are a few counts of this clone. The chain links TRBV27 to TRBJ1-2; 7 bases map to TRBD1. The CDR3 sequence is 15 residues long. Trimming removed 0 bases from V and 6 bases from J; junction bases left unmatched: 7. Per germline, CDR1 MNHEY and CDR2 SMNVEV (reference sequence). CDR3: CASSLSDRVPDGYTF. CDR3 coding DNA: TGTGCCAGCAGTTTATCCGACAGGGTACCGGATGGCTACACCTTC.

This clone turned up a few times. This CDR3 reads CASSQGTADEAFF. CDR3 DNA sequence: TGCGCCAGCAGTCAAGGGACAGCCGATGAAGCTTTCTTT. This sequence joins TRBV23-1 and TRBJ1-1, with TRBD1 matching 7 bases. Being an ORF, TRBV23-1 has a function that is uncertain. The V and J ends lost 2 bases and 7 bases, in that order; junction bases with no gene match: 4. The CDR3 runs 13 residues.

This clone has only a few counts. The sample contains more than one DNA sequence encoding this CDR3. The chain has TRBV14 and TRBJ1-1; a weak D match, TRBD1 (5 bases). Germline loops: CDR1 SGHDN, CDR2 FVKESK. Trimming took off 4 bases at V and 0 bases at J, with 6 bases between the two ends. The CDR3 totals 13 residues. This CDR3 reads CASSLTVNTEAFF. CDR3 nucleotide sequence: TGTGCCAGCAGCCTGACAGTGAACACTGAAGCTTTCTTT. Full variable domain (rest looked up from reference TRBV14 and TRBJ1-1): EAGVTQFPSHSVIEKGQTVTLRCDPISGHDNLYWYRRVMGKEIKFLLHFVKESKQDESGMPNNRFLAERTGGTYSTLKVQPAELEDSGVYFCASSLTVNTEAFFGQGTRLTVV.

This clone was seen a few times. The chain uses TRBV13 and TRBJ2-3; TRBD1 agrees at 7 bases. The CDR3 is 13 residues long. The germline V gene has CDR1 PRHDT and CDR2 FYEKMQ (reference sequence). With 6 bases clipped from V and 3 bases from J, the junction kept 3 bases outside the gene matches. CDR3 bases: TGTGCCAGCAGGACCAGGGGGACAGATACGCAGTATTTT. It is translated as CASRTRGTDTQYF.

The chain employs TRBV30 and TRBJ2-5, with D possibly matching TRBD1 (5 bases). Per the germline V gene, CDR1 is GTSNPN and CDR2 is SVGIG (reference sequence). V shed 1 base and J shed 0 bases, with 9 bases lying between them. The CDR3 is 14 residues long. CDR3 sequence reads: CAWSGRAYQETQYF. The DNA for the CDR3 is TGTGCCTGGAGTGGCAGGGCCTACCAAGAGACCCAGTACTTC.